The entry that follows covers one T cell receptor (beta chain) sequence. Its cognate antigen is unknown. This sample stems from a study of PD-1 blockade in classical Hodgkin lymphoma. Study-wide findings and caveats: With respect to the repertoire differences, their causes, possibly disease activity or prior therapy, remain undefined. Baseline diversity in complete responders resembled that of newly diagnosed patients. Diminished baseline TCR diversity has been reported in newly diagnosed patients relative to healthy donors.

The table came from immunoSEQ multiplex PCR; TCRdb's copy has only in-frame clones and leaves some out. This sample yields approximately 15,000 clones, of which roughly 84% are seen a single time; 20% to 30% belongs to the top ten. This CDR3 region has 15 residues. Per germline, CDR1 LGHNA and CDR2 YSLEER. After autologous stem cell transplantation all patients relapsed, and prior brentuximab vedotin exposure differed between cohorts. This chain connects TRBV4-3 to TRBJ2-5; D is uncertain. The DNA end favors TRBJ2-7, so the J call may be wrong. The receptor was isolated from a human donor with classical Hodgkin lymphoma. The sample here was peripheral blood mononuclear cells (PBMCs), taken at baseline. CDR3 bases: TGCGCCAGCAGCCAAGATAGAGAGCTCCGCTACGAGCAGTACTTC. Residues: CASSQDRELRYEQYF.